The next 26 T cell receptor beta chains were all read from a single sample in a study of cytomegalovirus exposure and HLA in healthy donors (TCRdb year 2017). The library was obtained by the immunoSEQ multiplex PCR assay. A mixture of 60 forward primers for TCR Vbeta segments and 13 reverse primers for TCR Jbeta segments was used in the multiplex PCR. This is the immuneACCESS table as TCRdb keeps it, with only in-frame sequences that have V and J called. A part of the clones is gone; compared with another copy, unresolved V genes explain less than half, and the rest is unexplained. The table for this sample lists some 120,000 clones; about 79% of them were counted only once. The ten largest account for about 3% of the sample. The specimen was PBMCs. The origin of the receptors is a woman aged 18-29 years in good health and CMV-seropositive.

A single count supports this clone. The chain combines TRBV7-2 with TRBJ1-1; D is ambiguous. Trimming left V 3 bases short and J 5 bases short, with 7 bases between. The CDR3 is 12 amino acids. Germline CDR1 reads SGHTA; CDR2 reads FQGNSA. The CDR3 loop reads CASSFRTTEAFF. The CDR3 nucleotides are TGTGCCAGCAGCTTTAGAACTACTGAAGCTTTCTTT.

As concerns this clone: Germline and junction disagree at one end, which may indicate a read error. The chain joins TRBV7-7 to TRBJ2-3; D unresolved. Germline V gene sequence: CDR1 SSHAT, CDR2 FNYEAQ (reference sequence). The CDR3 length is 14 residues. DNA of the CDR3: TGTGCTAGCAGCTTAGAGTTCGAGTCAGATACGCAGTATTTT. Encoded protein: CASSLEFESDTQYF.

The V gene is TRBV6-5, the J gene TRBJ2-1; 15 nucleotides agree with TRBD2. The CDR3 has 15 residues. The germline V gene encodes CDR1 MNHEY and CDR2 SVGAGI. The V and J ends lost 2 bases and 9 bases, in that order; junction bases with no gene match: 2. The CDR3 protein is CASSYLGLAGGEQFF. The CDR3 nucleotides read TGTGCCAGCAGTTACCTGGGACTAGCGGGAGGTGAGCAGTTCTTC.

J is TRBJ2-7 and V is TRBV10-3; the D is unclear. V was trimmed by 5 bases and J by 2 bases, leaving 10 bases between them. Germline CDR1 ENHRY, CDR2 SYGVKD. The CDR3 loop spans 13 amino acids. In nucleotides, the CDR3 is TGTGCCATCAGTAACACCGAACCCTACGAGCAGTACTTC. Amino acid sequence: CAISNTEPYEQYF.

The chain is built from TRBV30 and TRBJ2-3, with D maybe TRBD1 (5 bases). Per the germline V gene, CDR1 is GTSNPN and CDR2 is SVGIG (reference sequence). V was pared by 0 bases and J by 4 bases, with 14 bases between. This CDR3 has 15 residues. The CDR3 here is CAWSVLTVRADTQYF. DNA of the CDR3: TGTGCCTGGAGTGTACTGACAGTTAGGGCAGATACGCAGTATTTT.

The chain couples TRBV15 to TRBJ1-1, with D uncertain. The V end was cut by 2 bases, the J end by 2 bases, with 12 bases between. Germline lookup yields CDR1 LNHNV and CDR2 YYDKDF (reference sequence). The CDR3 spans 15 residues. CDR3 sequence: CATSRQVGINTEAFF. For the CDR3, the DNA is TGTGCCACCAGCAGACAGGTAGGAATTAACACTGAAGCTTTCTTT.

The chain combines TRBV4-1 with TRBJ1-4; TRBD1 is a possible D gene (5 bases). This CDR3 is 14 amino acids long. The germline gives CDR1 MGHRA, CDR2 YSYEKL. V was cut by 3 bases and J by 5 bases, with 10 bases left in between. CDR3 in amino acids: CASSHGGKNEKLFF. The CDR3, as DNA: TGCGCCAGCAGCCATGGGGGGAAAAATGAAAAACTGTTTTTT.

The J gene is TRBJ2-3, the V gene TRBV27; D gene unclear. The CDR3 is made up of 12 amino acids. Germline values: CDR1 MNHEY, CDR2 SMNVEV (reference sequence). Trimming took off 3 bases at V and 2 bases at J, with 3 bases between the two ends. The CDR3, as DNA: TGTGCCAGCAGTTTCAACACAGATACGCAGTATTTT. Its protein is CASSFNTDTQYF.

The chain is built from TRBV2 and TRBJ1-2; D not resolved. The V end was cut by 2 bases, the J end by 4 bases, with 11 bases between. This CDR3 has 14 residues. Germline-derived CDR1 and CDR2 are SNHLY and FYNNEI. The CDR3 loop reads CASSEKATAYGYTF. The CDR3 DNA sequence: TGTGCCAGCAGTGAAAAGGCTACAGCCTATGGCTACACCTTC.

The J gene is TRBJ1-1, the V gene TRBV7-9; D is undetermined. V lost 5 bases to trimming and J lost 6 bases, with 10 bases between them. In germline, CDR1 is SEHNR, CDR2 FQNEAQ (reference sequence). CDR3 length: 12 residues. The CDR3 coding sequence is TGTGCCAGCAGCCCCTCCCCCTCTGAAGCTTTCTTT. As protein: CASSPSPSEAFF. The full variable domain, completed using reference TRBV7-9 and TRBJ1-1, is DTGVSQNPRHKITKRGQNVTFRCDPISEHNRLYWYRQTLGQGPEFLTYFQNEAQLEKSRLLSDRFSAERPKGSFSTLEIQRTEQGDSAMYLCASSPSPSEAFFGQGTRLTVV.

This chain connects TRBV6-6 to TRBJ1-1; weak D call: TRBD1 (5 bases). V was trimmed by 7 bases and J by 1 base, leaving 13 bases between them. Germline values: CDR1 MNHNY, CDR2 SVGAGI (reference sequence). The CDR3 runs 14 residues. For the CDR3, the DNA is TGTGCCAGCACCCCGGGACTCCAGAACACTGAAGCTTTCTTT. Residues: CASTPGLQNTEAFF.

V gene TRBV15 combines with J gene TRBJ1-1; TRBD1 is a possible D gene (5 bases). This CDR3 has 15 amino acids. V lost 0 bases, J lost 6 bases, and 14 bases lay in between. In germline, CDR1 is LNHNV, CDR2 YYDKDF (reference sequence). For the CDR3, the DNA is TGTGCCACCAGCAGAGATTGGTCCCAGACAGCTGAAGCTTTCTTT. Translating it yields CATSRDWSQTAEAFF.

This clone was seen just once. CDR3 amino acids: CASTTFKGKNTEAFF. In DNA form, the CDR3 reads TGTGCCAGCACAACCTTCAAGGGGAAGAACACTGAAGCTTTCTTT. The chain couples TRBV7-9 to TRBJ1-1; possibly TRBD1 for D (5 bases). CDR1 and CDR2 (germline): SEHNR, FQNEAQ (reference sequence). The CDR3 loop spans 15 amino acids. V gave up 7 bases and J gave up 1 base, with 16 bases separating them.

The rearrangement joins TRBV10-3 to TRBJ2-1; no clear D gene. The V end lost 1 base, the J end lost 3 bases, and 10 bases lay between the germline ends. The CDR3 has 15 amino acids. Germline V lookup: CDR1 ENHRY, CDR2 SYGVKD. The CDR3 DNA reads TGTGCCATCAGTGAGTTTGATAGCCGCTACAATGAGCAGTTCTTC. This sequence encodes CAISEFDSRYNEQFF.

V usage is TRBV2 and J usage is TRBJ2-7; maybe TRBD1 (5 bases). Germline V CDR1 and CDR2: SNHLY, FYNNEI. This CDR3 region has 13 residues. V lost 4 bases and J lost 6, with 13 bases in between. CDR3 DNA sequence: TGTGCCAGCAGTGGGGGCAGGGCAGGCGAGCAGTACTTC. The encoded protein is CASSGGRAGEQYF. Drawing the rest from reference TRBV2 and TRBJ2-7, the complete variable domain is EPEVTQTPSHQVTQMGQEVILRCVPISNHLYFYWYRQILGQKVEFLVSFYNNEISEKSEIFDDQFSVERPDGSNFTLKIRSTKLEDSAMYFCASSGGRAGEQYFGPGTRLTVT.

In the case of this clone: Mismatch with germline at one junction end may stem from a read error. This sample also contains other DNA sequences that code for the same CDR3. V is TRBV7-2 and J is TRBJ1-1; D is ambiguous. The CDR3 consists of 15 residues. Germline V CDR1 and CDR2: SGHTA, FQGNSA. The CDR3 sequence: CASSLAGLGDTEAFF. The CDR3 DNA sequence: TGTGCCAGCAGCTTAGCCGGATTGGGCGACACTGAGGCTTTCTTT.

This clone turned up a few times. CDR3 DNA: TGCGCCAGCAGCCCCTCGGCCAGGAACTCCCGAGAGCAGTACTTC. It yields the protein CASSPSARNSREQYF. The rearrangement uses TRBV5-1 and TRBJ2-7; D remains ambiguous. The CDR3 contains 15 residues. Germline-derived CDR1 and CDR2 are SGHRS and YFSETQ. Trimming took off 4 bases at V and 7 bases at J, with 21 bases between the two ends.

V is TRBV30 and J is TRBJ1-5, with D perhaps matching TRBD1 (5 bases). V dropped 1 base and J dropped 9 bases, with 10 bases sitting between them. The CDR3 is made up of 12 amino acids. Germline V gene data show CDR1 as GTSNPN and CDR2 as SVGIG (reference sequence). CDR3 nucleotides: TGTGCCTGGAGTGCTCGGGGGGGGCCCCAGCATTTT. This sequence encodes CAWSARGGPQHF. The full variable domain, completed using reference TRBV30 and TRBJ1-5, is SQTIHQWPATLVQPVGSPLSLECTVEGTSNPNLYWYRQAAGRGLQLLFYSVGIGQISSEVPQNLSASRPQDRQFILSSKKLLLSDSGFYLCAWSARGGPQHFGDGTRLSIL.

This clone was seen a handful of times. The chain carries TRBV9 and TRBJ1-1; D call uncertain. CDR1 is SGDLS, CDR2 YYNGEE, per germline. V was pared by 0 bases and J by 3 bases, with 6 bases between. This CDR3 is 13 amino acids long. CDR3 residues: CASSVDEDTEAFF. The CDR3 region has the DNA TGTGCCAGCAGCGTAGATGAGGACACTGAAGCTTTCTTT.

This chain's CDR3 is CASSLMATTNTGELFF. CDR3 nucleotide sequence: TGCGCCAGCAGCTTGATGGCCACTACGAACACCGGGGAGCTGTTTTTT. This chain links TRBV5-1 with TRBJ2-2, with D uncertain. This CDR3 has 16 amino acids. V gave up 1 base and J gave up 0 bases, with 10 bases separating them. CDR1 is SGHRS and CDR2 is YFSETQ in the germline V gene.

The chain uses TRBV5-1 and TRBJ2-3; a weak D match, TRBD2 (6 bases). V lost 0 bases to trimming and J lost 6 bases, with 14 bases between them. The CDR3 contains 15 residues. The germline V gene has CDR1 SGHRS and CDR2 YFSETQ. The CDR3 bases are TGCGCCAGCAGCTTGGCCGGGGGAGCTGGGGATACGCAGTATTTT. Protein product: CASSLAGGAGDTQYF.

The chain is built from TRBV5-1 and TRBJ2-3; D unresolved. Germline lookup yields CDR1 SGHRS and CDR2 YFSETQ. The V end was cut by 2 bases, the J end by 2 bases, with 21 bases between. The CDR3 consists of 18 residues. The CDR3 sequence: CASSFPSAMVRYTDTQYF. CDR3 bases: TGCGCCAGCAGCTTTCCGTCCGCAATGGTGAGATACACAGATACGCAGTATTTT.

This clone was detected only a few times. V is TRBV27 and J is TRBJ2-1; 9 bases align to TRBD2. Looked up from germline, CDR1 is MNHEY and CDR2 is SMNVEV (reference sequence). J gave up 2 bases and V 5 bases, and 10 bases lay outside the gene matches. The CDR3 has 17 amino acids. CDR3 DNA: TGTGCCAGCAGTCAAGATACCGGGACTAGCACCTACAATGAGCAGTTCTTC. Residues: CASSQDTGTSTYNEQFF.

J is TRBJ1-5 and V is TRBV2; no firm D call. V was trimmed by 6 bases and J by 0 bases, leaving 12 bases between them. Germline assignment: CDR1 SNHLY and CDR2 FYNNEI. This CDR3 region has 15 residues. The CDR3 DNA sequence: TGTGCCAGCAGGCAGACCGACAATAGCAATCAGCCCCAGCATTTT. This sequence encodes CASRQTDNSNQPQHF.

This clone is a singleton in its sample. The chain couples TRBV9 to TRBJ1-3; 7 positions match TRBD1. J gave up 6 bases and V 0 bases, and 9 bases lay outside the gene matches. In germline, CDR1 is SGDLS, CDR2 YYNGEE. The CDR3 is 16 amino acids. CDR3 sequence reads: CASSVEPTGRVNTIYF. The CDR3 coding sequence is TGTGCCAGCAGCGTAGAACCGACAGGGCGAGTAAACACCATATATTTT.

V gene TRBV28 combines with J gene TRBJ2-5; no clear D gene. Germline V gives CDR1 MDHEN, CDR2 SYDVKM. The V end was cut by 5 bases, the J end by 2 bases, with 15 bases between. The CDR3 spans 15 residues. The CDR3 DNA reads as TGTGCCAGCAGTCCACAGCTGCTCGCTCAAGAGACCCAGTACTTC. Translated, it gives CASSPQLLAQETQYF.